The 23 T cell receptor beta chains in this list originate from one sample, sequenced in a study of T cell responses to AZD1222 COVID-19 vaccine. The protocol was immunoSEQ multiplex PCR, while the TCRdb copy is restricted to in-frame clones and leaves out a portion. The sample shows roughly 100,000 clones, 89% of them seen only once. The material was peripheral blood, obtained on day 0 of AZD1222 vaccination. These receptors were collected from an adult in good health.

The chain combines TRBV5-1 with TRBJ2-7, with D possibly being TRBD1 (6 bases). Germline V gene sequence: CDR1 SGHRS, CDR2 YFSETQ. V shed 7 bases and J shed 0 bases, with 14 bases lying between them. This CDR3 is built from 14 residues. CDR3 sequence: CASATTGSSYEQYF. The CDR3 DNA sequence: TGCGCCAGCGCAACGACAGGAAGCTCCTACGAGCAGTACTTC.

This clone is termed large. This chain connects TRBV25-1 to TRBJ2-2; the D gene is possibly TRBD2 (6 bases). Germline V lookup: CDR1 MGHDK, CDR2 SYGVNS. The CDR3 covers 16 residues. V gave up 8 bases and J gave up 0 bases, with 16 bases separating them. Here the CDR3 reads CASGPKRAPNTGELFF. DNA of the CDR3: TGTGCCAGCGGCCCAAAGCGGGCGCCGAACACCGGGGAGCTGTTTTTT.

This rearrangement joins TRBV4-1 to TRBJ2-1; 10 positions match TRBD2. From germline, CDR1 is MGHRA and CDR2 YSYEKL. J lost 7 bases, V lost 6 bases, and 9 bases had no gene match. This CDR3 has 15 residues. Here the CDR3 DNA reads TGCGCCAGCAGGACGGGTAGCGGGGGGCAGAATGAGCAGTTCTTC. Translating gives CASRTGSGGQNEQFF.

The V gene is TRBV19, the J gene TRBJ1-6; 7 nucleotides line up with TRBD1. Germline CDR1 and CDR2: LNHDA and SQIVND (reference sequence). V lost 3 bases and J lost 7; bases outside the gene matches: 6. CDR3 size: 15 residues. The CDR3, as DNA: TGTGCCAGTAGTATCCAGACAGGGAACAATTCACCCCTCCACTTT. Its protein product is CASSIQTGNNSPLHF.

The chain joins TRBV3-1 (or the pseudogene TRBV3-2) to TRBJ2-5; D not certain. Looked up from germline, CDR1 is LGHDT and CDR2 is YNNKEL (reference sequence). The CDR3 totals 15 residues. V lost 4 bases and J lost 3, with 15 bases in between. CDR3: CASSPLWWDKETQYF. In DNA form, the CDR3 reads TGTGCCAGCAGCCCACTTTGGTGGGATAAAGAGACCCAGTACTTC.

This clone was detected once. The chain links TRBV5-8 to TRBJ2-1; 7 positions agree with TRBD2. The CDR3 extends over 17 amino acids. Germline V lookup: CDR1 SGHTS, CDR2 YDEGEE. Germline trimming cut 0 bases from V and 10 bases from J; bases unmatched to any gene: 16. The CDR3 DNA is TGTGCCAGCAGCTTGGCCTTTCGGGACTATGTACTCCTAGAGCAGTTCTTC. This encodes CASSLAFRDYVLLEQFF. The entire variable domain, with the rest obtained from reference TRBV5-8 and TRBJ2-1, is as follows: EAGVTQSPTHLIKTRGQQATLRCSPISGHTSVYWYQQALGLGLQFLLWYDEGEERNRGNFPPRFSGRQFPNYSSELNVNALELEDSALYLCASSLAFRDYVLLEQFFGPGTRLTVL.

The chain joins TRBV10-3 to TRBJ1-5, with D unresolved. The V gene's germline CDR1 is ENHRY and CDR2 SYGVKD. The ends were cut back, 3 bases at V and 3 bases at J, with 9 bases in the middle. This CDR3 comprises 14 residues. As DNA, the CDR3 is TGTGCCATCAGTGAAACTACAGTCAATCAGCCCCAGCATTTT. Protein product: CAISETTVNQPQHF.

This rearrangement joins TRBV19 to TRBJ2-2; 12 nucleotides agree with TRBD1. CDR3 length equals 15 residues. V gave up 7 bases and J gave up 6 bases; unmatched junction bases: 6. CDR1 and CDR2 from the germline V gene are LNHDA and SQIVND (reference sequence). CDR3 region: CASMGGQGAAGELFF. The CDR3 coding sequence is TGTGCCAGTATGGGGGGACAGGGGGCCGCCGGGGAGCTGTTTTTT. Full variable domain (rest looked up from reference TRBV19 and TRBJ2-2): DGGITQSPKYLFRKEGQNVTLSCEQNLNHDAMYWYRQDPGQGLRLIYYSQIVNDFQKGDIAEGYSVSREKKESFPLTVTSAQKNPTAFYLCASMGGQGAAGELFFGEGSRLTVL.

The chain's CDR3 is CASSVNDRGYTF. CDR3 bases: TGTGCCAGCAGTGTGAACGATCGCGGCTACACCTTC. The chain uses TRBV2 and TRBJ1-2; D gene unclear. Looked up from germline, CDR1 is SNHLY and CDR2 is FYNNEI. V dropped 4 bases and J dropped 8 bases, with 11 bases sitting between them. This CDR3 has 12 residues.

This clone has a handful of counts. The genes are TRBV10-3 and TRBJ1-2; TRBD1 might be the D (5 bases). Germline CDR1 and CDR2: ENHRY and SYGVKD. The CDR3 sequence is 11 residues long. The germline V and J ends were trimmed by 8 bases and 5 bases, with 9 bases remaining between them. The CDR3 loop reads CAIGTSYGYTF. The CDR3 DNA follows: TGTGCCATCGGGACGTCTTATGGCTACACCTTC.

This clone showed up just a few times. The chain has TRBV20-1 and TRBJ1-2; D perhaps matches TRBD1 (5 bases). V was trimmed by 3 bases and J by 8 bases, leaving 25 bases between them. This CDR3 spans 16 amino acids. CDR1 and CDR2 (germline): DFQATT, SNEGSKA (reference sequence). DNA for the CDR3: TGCAGTGCTAGTGTCCACCAACAGGTCCGACTTGGCGGCTACACCTTC. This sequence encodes CSASVHQQVRLGGYTF.

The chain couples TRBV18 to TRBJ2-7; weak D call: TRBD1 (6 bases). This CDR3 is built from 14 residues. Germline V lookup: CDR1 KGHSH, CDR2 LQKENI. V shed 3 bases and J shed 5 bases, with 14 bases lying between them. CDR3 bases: TGTGCCAGCTCACCCCCGTCCACAGGGAACGAGCAGTACTTC. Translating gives CASSPPSTGNEQYF.

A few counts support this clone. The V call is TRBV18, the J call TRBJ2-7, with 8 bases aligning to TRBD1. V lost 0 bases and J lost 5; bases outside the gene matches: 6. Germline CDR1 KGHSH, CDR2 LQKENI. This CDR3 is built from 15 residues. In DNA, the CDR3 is TGTGCCAGCTCACCACCCGGCAGGGGGCCCGACGAGCAGTACTTC. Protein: CASSPPGRGPDEQYF.

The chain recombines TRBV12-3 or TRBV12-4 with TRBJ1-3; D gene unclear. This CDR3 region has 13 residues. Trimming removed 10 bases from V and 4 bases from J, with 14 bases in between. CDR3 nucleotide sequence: TGTGCCACCCCGGTGGCGGGGGGAAACACCATATATTTT. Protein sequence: CATPVAGGNTIYF.

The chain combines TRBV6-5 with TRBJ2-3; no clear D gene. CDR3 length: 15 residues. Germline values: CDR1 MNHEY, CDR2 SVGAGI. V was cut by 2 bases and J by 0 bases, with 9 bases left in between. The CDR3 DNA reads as TGTGCCAGCAGTTACCTTAAAGGTAGCACAGATACGCAGTATTTT. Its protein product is CASSYLKGSTDTQYF.

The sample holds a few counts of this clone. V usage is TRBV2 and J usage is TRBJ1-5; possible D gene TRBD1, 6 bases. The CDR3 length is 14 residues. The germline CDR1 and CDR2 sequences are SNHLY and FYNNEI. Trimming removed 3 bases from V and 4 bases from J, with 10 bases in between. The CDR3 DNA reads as TGTGCCAGCAGTGACCTCAGGGGTAATCAGCCCCAGCATTTT. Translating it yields CASSDLRGNQPQHF.

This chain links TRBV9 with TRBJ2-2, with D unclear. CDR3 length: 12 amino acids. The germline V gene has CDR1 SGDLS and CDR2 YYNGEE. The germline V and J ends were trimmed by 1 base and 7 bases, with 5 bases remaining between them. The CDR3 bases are TGTGCCAGCAGCGTATCCCTCGGGGAGCTGTTTTTT. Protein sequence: CASSVSLGELFF. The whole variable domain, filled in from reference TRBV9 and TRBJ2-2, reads DSGVTQTPKHLITATGQRVTLRCSPRSGDLSVYWYQQSLDQGLQFLIQYYNGEERAKGNILERFSAQQFPDLHSELNLSSLELGDSALYFCASSVSLGELFFGEGSRLTVL.

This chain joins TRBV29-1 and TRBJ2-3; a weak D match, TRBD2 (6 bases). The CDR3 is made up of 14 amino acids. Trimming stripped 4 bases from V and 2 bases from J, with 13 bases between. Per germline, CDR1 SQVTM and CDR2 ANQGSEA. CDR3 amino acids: CSVVSGGSTDTQYF. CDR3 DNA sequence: TGCAGCGTTGTTAGTGGGGGGTCCACAGATACGCAGTATTTT.

CDR3 nucleotides: TGTGCCAGCAGGGTTTCGGGACAGAGCTCCTACGAGCAGTACTTC. This sequence encodes CASRVSGQSSYEQYF. This chain links TRBV6-5 with TRBJ2-7; 7 bases line up with TRBD1. In germline, CDR1 is MNHEY, CDR2 SVGAGI. The V segment lost 6 bases and the J segment 0 bases; nucleotides outside the gene matches: 8. The CDR3 runs to 15 residues.

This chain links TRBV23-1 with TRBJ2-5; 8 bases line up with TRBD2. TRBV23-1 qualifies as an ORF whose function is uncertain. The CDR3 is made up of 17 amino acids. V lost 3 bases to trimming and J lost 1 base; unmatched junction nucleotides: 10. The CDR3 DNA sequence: TGCGCCAGCAGTCATTGGCAGGAGCGGGGGACCCAAGAGACCCAGTACTTC. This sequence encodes CASSHWQERGTQETQYF.

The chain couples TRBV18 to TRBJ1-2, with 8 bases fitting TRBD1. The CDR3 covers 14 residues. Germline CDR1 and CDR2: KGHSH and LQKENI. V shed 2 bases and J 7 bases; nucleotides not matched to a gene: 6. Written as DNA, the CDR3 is TGTGCCAGCTCACCAACGACAGGGGAGAGTGGCTACACCTTC. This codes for CASSPTTGESGYTF.

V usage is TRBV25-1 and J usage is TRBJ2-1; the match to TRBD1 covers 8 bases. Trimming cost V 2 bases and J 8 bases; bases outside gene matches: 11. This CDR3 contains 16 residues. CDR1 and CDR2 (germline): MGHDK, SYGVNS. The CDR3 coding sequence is TGTGCCAGCAGTGAAGCGAGGGACAGGAGTTACGATGAGCAGTTCTTC. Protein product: CASSEARDRSYDEQFF.

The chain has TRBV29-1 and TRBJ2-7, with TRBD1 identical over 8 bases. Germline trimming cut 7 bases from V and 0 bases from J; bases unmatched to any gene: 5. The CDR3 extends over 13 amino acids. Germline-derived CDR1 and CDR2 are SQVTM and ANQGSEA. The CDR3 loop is CSARQGTSYEQYF. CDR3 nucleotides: TGCAGCGCCCGACAGGGGACCTCCTACGAGCAGTACTTC.